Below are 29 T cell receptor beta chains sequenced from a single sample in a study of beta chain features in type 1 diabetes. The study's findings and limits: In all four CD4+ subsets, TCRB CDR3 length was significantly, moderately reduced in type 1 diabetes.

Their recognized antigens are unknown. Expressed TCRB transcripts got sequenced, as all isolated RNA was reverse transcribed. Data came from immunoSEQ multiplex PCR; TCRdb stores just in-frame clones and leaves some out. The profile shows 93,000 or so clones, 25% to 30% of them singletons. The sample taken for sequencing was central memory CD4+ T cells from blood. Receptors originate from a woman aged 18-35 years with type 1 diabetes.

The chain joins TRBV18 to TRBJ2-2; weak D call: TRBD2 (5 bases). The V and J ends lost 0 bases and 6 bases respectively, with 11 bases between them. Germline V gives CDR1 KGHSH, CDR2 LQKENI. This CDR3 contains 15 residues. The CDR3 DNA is TGTGCCAGCTCACCACCCGGCCAGAGGGCCGGGGAGCTGTTTTTT. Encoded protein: CASSPPGQRAGELFF.

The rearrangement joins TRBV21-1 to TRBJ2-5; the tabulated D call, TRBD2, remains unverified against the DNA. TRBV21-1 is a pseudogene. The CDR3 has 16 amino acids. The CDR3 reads CASSRGGGGAKETQYF. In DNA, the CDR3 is TGTGCCAGCAGCCGGGGTGGGGGGGGCGCGAAAGAGACCCAGTACTTC.

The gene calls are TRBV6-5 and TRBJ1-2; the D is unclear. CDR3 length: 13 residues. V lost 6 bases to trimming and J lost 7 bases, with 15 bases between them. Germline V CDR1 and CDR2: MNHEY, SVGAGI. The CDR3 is CASRDDFGGGYTF. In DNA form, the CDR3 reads TGTGCCAGCAGGGATGATTTTGGAGGTGGCTACACCTTC.

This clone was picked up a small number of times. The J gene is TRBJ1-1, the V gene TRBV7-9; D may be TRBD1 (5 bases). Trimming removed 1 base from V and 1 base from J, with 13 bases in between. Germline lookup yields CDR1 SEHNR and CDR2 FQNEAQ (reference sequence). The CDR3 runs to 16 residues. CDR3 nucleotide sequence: TGTGCCAGCAGCTTAGACGGCAGGGCTAAGAACACTGAAGCTTTCTTT. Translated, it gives CASSLDGRAKNTEAFF.

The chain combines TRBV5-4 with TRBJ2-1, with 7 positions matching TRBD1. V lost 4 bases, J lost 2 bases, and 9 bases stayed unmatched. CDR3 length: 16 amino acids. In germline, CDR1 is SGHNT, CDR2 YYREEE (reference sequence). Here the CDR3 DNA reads TGTGCCAGCAGCCCCCGACAGGGTGACCCCTACAATGAGCAGTTCTTC. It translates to CASSPRQGDPYNEQFF.

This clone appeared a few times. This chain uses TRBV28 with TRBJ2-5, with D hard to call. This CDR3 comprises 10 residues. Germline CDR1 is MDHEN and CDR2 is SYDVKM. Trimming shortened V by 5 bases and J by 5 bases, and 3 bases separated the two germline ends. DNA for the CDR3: TGTGCCAGCAGTGCGGAGACCCAGTACTTC. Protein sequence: CASSAETQYF.

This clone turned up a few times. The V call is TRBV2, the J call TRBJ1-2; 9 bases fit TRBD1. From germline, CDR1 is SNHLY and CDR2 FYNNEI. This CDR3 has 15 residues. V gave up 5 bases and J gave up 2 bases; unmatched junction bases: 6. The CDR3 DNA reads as TGTGCCAGCAGTCCGAGGGGACAGGGAAACTATGGCTACACCTTC. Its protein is CASSPRGQGNYGYTF. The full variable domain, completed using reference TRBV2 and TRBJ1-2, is EPEVTQTPSHQVTQMGQEVILRCVPISNHLYFYWYRQILGQKVEFLVSFYNNEISEKSEIFDDQFSVERPDGSNFTLKIRSTKLEDSAMYFCASSPRGQGNYGYTFGSGTRLTVV.

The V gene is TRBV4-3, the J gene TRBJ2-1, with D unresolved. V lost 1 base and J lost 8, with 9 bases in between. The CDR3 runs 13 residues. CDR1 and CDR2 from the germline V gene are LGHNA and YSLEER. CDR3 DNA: TGCGCCAGCAGCCAAGCCCCCTTCGATGAGCAGTTCTTC. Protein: CASSQAPFDEQFF.

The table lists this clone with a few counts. CDR3 residues: CASSQVGTSSWGTEAFF. The CDR3 DNA reads as TGCGCCAGCAGTCAAGTTGGGACATCAAGTTGGGGGACTGAAGCTTTCTTT. V gene TRBV23-1 combines with J gene TRBJ1-1; D is perhaps TRBD1 (6 bases). TRBV23-1 is an open reading frame, and its role is uncertain. This CDR3 is 17 amino acids long. V dropped 2 bases and J dropped 5 bases, with 21 bases sitting between them.

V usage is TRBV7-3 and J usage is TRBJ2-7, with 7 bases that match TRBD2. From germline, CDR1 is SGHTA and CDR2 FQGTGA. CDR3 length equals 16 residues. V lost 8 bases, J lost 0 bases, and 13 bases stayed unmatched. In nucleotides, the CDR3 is TGTGCCAGCGGTTCTCTTAGGCGGGGGAACTCCTACGAGCAGTACTTC. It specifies CASGSLRRGNSYEQYF. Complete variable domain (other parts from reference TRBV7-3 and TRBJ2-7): GAGVSQTPSNKVTEKGKYVELRCDPISGHTALYWYRQSLGQGPEFLIYFQGTGAADDSGLPNDRFFAVRPEGSVSTLKIQRTERGDSAVYLCASGSLRRGNSYEQYFGPGTRLTVT.

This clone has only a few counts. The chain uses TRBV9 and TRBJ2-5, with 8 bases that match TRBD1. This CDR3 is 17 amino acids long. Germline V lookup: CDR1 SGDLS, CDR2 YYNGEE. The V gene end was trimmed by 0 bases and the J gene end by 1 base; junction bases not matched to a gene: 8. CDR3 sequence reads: CASSVGPDRAGQETQYF. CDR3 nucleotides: TGTGCCAGCAGCGTAGGCCCGGACAGGGCGGGCCAAGAGACCCAGTACTTC.

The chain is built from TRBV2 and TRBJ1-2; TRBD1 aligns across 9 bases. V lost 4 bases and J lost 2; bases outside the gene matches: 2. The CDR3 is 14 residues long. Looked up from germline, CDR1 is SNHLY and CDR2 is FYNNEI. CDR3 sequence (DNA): TGTGCCAGCAGTGGACAGGGGGGCAACTATGGCTACACCTTC. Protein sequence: CASSGQGGNYGYTF.

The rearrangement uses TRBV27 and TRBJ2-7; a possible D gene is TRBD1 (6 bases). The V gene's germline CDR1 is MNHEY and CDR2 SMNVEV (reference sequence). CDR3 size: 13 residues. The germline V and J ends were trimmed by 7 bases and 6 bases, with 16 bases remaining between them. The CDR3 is CASTSRTGFEQYF. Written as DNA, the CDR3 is TGTGCCAGCACTTCCCGTACAGGGTTCGAGCAGTACTTC.

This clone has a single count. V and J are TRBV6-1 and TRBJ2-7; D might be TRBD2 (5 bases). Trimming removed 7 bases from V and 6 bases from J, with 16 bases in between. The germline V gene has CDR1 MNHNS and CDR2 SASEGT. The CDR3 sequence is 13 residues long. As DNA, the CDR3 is TGTGCCAGCACACCCTCCGGGGTTGGCGAGCAGTACTTC. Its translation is CASTPSGVGEQYF.

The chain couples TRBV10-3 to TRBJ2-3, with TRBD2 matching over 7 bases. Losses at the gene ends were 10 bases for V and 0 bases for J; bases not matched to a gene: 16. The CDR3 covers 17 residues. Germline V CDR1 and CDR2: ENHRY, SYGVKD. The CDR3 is CATSPGVGGSSTDTQYF. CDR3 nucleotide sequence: TGTGCCACCTCACCTGGGGTGGGCGGGAGTAGCACAGATACGCAGTATTTT.

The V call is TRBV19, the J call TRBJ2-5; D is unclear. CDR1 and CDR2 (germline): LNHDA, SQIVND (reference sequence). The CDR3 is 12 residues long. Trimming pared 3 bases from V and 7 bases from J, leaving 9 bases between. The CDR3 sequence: CASSINRGTQYF. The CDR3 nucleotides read TGTGCCAGTAGTATTAATCGAGGGACCCAGTACTTC. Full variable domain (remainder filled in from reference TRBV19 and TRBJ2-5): DGGITQSPKYLFRKEGQNVTLSCEQNLNHDAMYWYRQDPGQGLRLIYYSQIVNDFQKGDIAEGYSVSREKKESFPLTVTSAQKNPTAFYLCASSINRGTQYFGPGTRLLVL.

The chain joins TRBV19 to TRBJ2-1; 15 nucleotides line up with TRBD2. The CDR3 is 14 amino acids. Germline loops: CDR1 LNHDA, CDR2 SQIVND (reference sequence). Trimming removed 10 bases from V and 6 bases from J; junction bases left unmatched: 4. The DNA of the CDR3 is TGTGCCACCCTGGGACTAGCGGGAGGCAATGAGCAGTTCTTC. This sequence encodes CATLGLAGGNEQFF.

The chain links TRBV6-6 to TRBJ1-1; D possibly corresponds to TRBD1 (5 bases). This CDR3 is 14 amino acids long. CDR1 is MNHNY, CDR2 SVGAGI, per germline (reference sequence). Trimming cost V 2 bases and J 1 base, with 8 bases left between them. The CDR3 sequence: CASSYATGNTEAFF. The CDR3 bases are TGTGCCAGCAGTTACGCTACAGGGAACACTGAAGCTTTCTTT.

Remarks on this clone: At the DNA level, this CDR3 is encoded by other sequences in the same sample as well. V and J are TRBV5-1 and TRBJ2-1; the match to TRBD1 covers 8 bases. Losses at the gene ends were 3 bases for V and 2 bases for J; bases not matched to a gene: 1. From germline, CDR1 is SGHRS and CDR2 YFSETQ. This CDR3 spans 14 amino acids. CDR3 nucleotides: TGCGCCAGCAGCTCAGGGGGCCCCTACAATGAGCAGTTCTTC. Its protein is CASSSGGPYNEQFF.

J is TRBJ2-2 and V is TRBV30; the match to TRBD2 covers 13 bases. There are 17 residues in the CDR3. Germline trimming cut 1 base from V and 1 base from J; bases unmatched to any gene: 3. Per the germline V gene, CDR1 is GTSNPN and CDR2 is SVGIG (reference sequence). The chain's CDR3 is CAWSDRTSGRNTGELFF. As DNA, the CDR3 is TGTGCCTGGAGTGACAGGACTAGCGGGAGGAACACCGGGGAGCTGTTTTTT.

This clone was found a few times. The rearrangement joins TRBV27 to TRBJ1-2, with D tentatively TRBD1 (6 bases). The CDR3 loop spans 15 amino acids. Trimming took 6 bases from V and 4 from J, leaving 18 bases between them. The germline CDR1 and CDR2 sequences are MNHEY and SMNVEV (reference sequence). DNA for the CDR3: TGTGCCAGCAGACGACAGGACCGCGAATTCTATGGCTACACCTTC. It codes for CASRRQDREFYGYTF.

CDR3 sequence: CASSLGTLAGGGTDTQYF. DNA for the CDR3: TGTGCCAGCAGCTTAGGGACGCTAGCGGGAGGGGGCACAGATACGCAGTATTTT. The rearrangement uses TRBV7-8 and TRBJ2-3, with 12 bases lining up with TRBD2. V was clipped by 1 base and J by 1 base; unmatched bases: 6. This CDR3 is built from 18 residues. Germline assignment: CDR1 SGHVS and CDR2 FQNEAQ.

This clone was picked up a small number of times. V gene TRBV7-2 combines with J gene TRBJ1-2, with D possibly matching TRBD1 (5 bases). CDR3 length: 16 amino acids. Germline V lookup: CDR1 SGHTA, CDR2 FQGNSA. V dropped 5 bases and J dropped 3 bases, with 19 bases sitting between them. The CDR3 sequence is CASSPRGGGMDYGYTF. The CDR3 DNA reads TGTGCCAGCAGCCCCCGGGGGGGAGGCATGGACTATGGCTACACCTTC.

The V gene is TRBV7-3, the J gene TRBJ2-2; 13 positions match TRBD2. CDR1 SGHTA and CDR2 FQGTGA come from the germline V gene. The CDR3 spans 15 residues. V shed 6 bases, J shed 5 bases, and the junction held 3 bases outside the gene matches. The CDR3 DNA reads TGTGCCAGCAGGGAACTAGCGGGAGGGACCGGGGAGCTGTTTTTT. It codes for CASRELAGGTGELFF.

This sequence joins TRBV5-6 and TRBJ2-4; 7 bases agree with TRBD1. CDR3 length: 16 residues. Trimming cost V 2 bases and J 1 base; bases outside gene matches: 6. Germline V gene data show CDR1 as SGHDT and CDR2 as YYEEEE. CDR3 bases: TGTGCCAGCAGCTTTGTTGACAGGGTGGCCAAAAACATTCAGTACTTC. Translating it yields CASSFVDRVAKNIQYF.

CDR3 bases: TGTGCCAGCAGCCCACTAGCGGGAAGCTCCTACGAGCAGTACGTC. It codes for CASSPLAGSSYEQYV. The rearrangement joins TRBV7-8 to TRBJ2-7, with TRBD2 matching 10 bases. V lost 5 bases, J lost 0 bases, and 4 bases stayed unmatched. This CDR3 contains 15 residues. Germline V lookup: CDR1 SGHVS, CDR2 FQNEAQ.

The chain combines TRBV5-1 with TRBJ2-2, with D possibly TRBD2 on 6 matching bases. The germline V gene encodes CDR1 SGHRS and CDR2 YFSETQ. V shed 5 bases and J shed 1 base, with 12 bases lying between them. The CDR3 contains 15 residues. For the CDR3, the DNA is TGCGCCAGCAGGCCCTGGGGGGAGAACACCGGGGAGCTGTTTTTT. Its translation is CASRPWGENTGELFF.

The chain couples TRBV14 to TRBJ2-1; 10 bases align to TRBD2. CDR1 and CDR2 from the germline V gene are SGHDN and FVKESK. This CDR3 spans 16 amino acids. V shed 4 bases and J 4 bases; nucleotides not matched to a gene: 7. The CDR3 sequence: CASSLLSSGSYNEQFF. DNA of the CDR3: TGTGCCAGCAGCCTACTGTCTAGCGGGAGTTACAATGAGCAGTTCTTC.

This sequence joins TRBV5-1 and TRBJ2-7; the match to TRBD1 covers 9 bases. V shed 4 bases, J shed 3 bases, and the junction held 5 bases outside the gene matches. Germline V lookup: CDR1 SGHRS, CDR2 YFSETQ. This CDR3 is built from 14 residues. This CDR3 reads CASSRGQGNYEQYF. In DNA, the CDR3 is TGCGCCAGCAGCCGGGGACAGGGAAACTACGAGCAGTACTTC. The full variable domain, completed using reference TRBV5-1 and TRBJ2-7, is KAGVTQTPRYLIKTRGQQVTLSCSPISGHRSVSWYQQTPGQGLQFLFEYFSETQRNKGNFPGRFSGRQFSNSRSEMNVSTLELGDSALYLCASSRGQGNYEQYFGPGTRLTVT.